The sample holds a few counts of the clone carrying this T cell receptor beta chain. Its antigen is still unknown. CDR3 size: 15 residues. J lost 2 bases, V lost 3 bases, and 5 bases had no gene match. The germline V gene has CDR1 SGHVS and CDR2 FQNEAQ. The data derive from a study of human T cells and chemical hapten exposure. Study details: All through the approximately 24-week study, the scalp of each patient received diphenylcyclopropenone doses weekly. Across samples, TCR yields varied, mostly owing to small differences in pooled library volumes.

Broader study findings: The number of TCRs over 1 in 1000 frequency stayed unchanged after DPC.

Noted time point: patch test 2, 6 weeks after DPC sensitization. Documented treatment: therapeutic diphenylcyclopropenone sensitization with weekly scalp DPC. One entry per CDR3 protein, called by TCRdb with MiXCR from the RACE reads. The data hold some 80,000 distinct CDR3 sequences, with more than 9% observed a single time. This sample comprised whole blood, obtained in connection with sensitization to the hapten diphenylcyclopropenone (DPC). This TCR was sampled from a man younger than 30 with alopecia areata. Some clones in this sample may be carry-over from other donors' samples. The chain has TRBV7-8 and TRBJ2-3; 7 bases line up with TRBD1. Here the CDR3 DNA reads TGTGCCAGCAGCTTCCGGGACAGCTACACAGATACGCAGTATTTT. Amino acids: CASSFRDSYTDTQYF.